This T cell receptor (beta chain) was profiled in a study of blood T cell repertoires in COVID-19. At the level of the study: Donors in the United States, Italy and Spain gave samples during acute or convalescent COVID-19. From T cells, B-cell-depleted T cells, or PBMCs came the material, which was cDNA or gDNA.

How the authors handled the data: Amplified reference gene primers provided the basis for estimating nucleated cell counts. This table comes from immunoSEQ multiplex PCR, and its TCRdb copy is limited to in-frame clones, with some not included. The D gene and trimming were derived from the DNA, and the V and J assignments and clone size from that table. The data show 150,000 to 200,000 clones, roughly 81% seen once. There are 17 residues in the CDR3. The sequence was obtained from a man between 35 and 55 years old who had recovered from COVID-19. The V call is TRBV21-1, the J call TRBJ1-1; the D call of TRBD1 is as the table states it, not checked on the DNA. TRBV21-1 is a listed pseudogene. The material sequenced was peripheral blood. The CDR3 protein is CASSKYGTGDMNTEAFF. In DNA form, the CDR3 reads TGTGCCAGCAGCAAGTATGGGACAGGGGACATGAACACTGAAGCTTTCTTT.